These 3 T cell receptor beta chains share one sample of origin, sequenced in a study of vaccination and CD4 T cells after COVID-19. The study sequenced cultured CD4+ T cell DNA using the Oncomine TCR Beta short-read assay. TCRdb itself ran the PCR reads through MiXCR, one entry per CDR3 protein. This repertoire shows 20,000 to 25,000 distinct CDR3 sequences, under 75% found once; its top ten account for 8.6%. The antigens for these receptors are not known. Treatment meaning: roughly nine-day PBMC culture with coronavirus spike peptide pools or control peptides (ViraFEST assay). Sequencing was carried out using CD4+ T cells from blood, cultured in vitro. The receptors shown here come from a human donor who had recovered from COVID-19.

In this sample, this clonotype turned up a few times. This chain joins TRBV6-4 and TRBJ2-6; D is undetermined. Germline V gene lookup returns CDR1 MRHNA and CDR2 SNTAGT. The V end was cut by 3 bases, the J end by 1 base, with 4 bases between. The CDR3 contains 14 residues. The CDR3 region has the DNA TGTGCCAGCAGTGAGACGTCTGGGGCCAACGTCCTGACTTTC. Protein sequence: CASSETSGANVLTF.

The V call is TRBV20-1, the J call TRBJ1-4, with D maybe TRBD1 (6 bases). Germline V gene data show CDR1 as DFQATT and CDR2 as SNEGSKA (reference sequence). CDR3 length: 14 amino acids. V shed 6 bases and J shed 6 bases, with 17 bases lying between them. The CDR3 sequence is CSAKRGVGDEKLFF. The CDR3 DNA sequence: TGCAGTGCAAAGAGGGGGGTAGGGGATGAAAAACTGTTTTTT.

This chain uses TRBV7-8 with TRBJ2-3, with D hard to call. Germline-derived CDR1 and CDR2 are SGHVS and FQNEAQ. The ends were cut back, 5 bases at V and 10 bases at J, with 16 bases in the middle. CDR3 length equals 13 residues. CDR3 bases: TGTGCCAGCAGCCCCGAGATAGGGCGGTCGCAGTATTTT. Protein: CASSPEIGRSQYF.